This paragraph reports one T cell receptor (beta chain). TCRdb re-called the 5' RACE reads; one entry per CDR3 protein, DNA not given. This sample's table reports over 200,000 distinct CDR3 sequences. The data originate from a study of T cells expressing NK-cell markers. The CDR3 extends over 12 amino acids. Germline V CDR1 and CDR2: MDHEN, SYDVKM. The TCR sequence derives from a man younger than 35 in good health. Sample: blood T cells: a sorted CD56 or NKG2C T cell subset, CD4+ or CD8+ T cells, or bulk PBMC T cells (not recorded which). The V and J genes are TRBV28 and TRBJ2-5; TCRdb designates TRBD1, a call that cannot be tested without DNA. The CDR3 sequence is CASLSLQETQYF.